These T cell receptor beta chains were read from a single sample in a study of PD-1 blockade in classical Hodgkin lymphoma. The table came from immunoSEQ multiplex PCR; TCRdb's copy has only in-frame clones and leaves some out. The data show approximately 61,000 clones, roughly 87% seen once. The sample was peripheral blood mononuclear cells (PBMCs), taken before the fourth cycle of nivolumab. These receptors were taken from a human donor with classical Hodgkin lymphoma. CDR3s include the opening cysteine and the closing phenylalanine or tryptophan. The D gene is left open where the match is weak. The size field is filled for only some rows; it gives once, few, many or a size class.

size	D	V	J	DNA	CDR3
-	-	TRBV5-1	TRBJ2-2	TGCGCCAGCAGCACGGGGAACACCGGGGAGCTGTTTTTT	CASSTGNTGELFF
few	-	TRBV5-1	TRBJ1-1	TGCGCCAGCAGATGGGGCTCGGGGAACACTGAAGCTTTCTTT	CASRWGSGNTEAFF
-	-	TRBV29-1	TRBJ2-7	TGCAGCGCGTCTGGAGCCTACGAGCAGTACTTC	CSASGAYEQYF
-	-	TRBV10-3	TRBJ2-3	TGTGCCATCATTGGACTAACCGCTAGCACAGATACGCAGTATTTT	CAIIGLTASTDTQYF
-	TRBD2	TRBV7-9	TRBJ2-2	TGTGCCAGCAGCTCCACTAGCGGGGGGGGCACCGGGGAGCTGTTTTTT	CASSSTSGGGTGELFF
-	TRBD1	TRBV7-2	TRBJ1-1	TGTGCCAGCAGCTTAGTAGGGGGCAATACTGAAGCTTTCTTT	CASSLVGGNTEAFF
-	-	TRBV6-5	TRBJ2-7	TGTGCCAGCAGTTATACTCTAGCGTTGGGGGCCTACGAGCAGTACTTC	CASSYTLALGAYEQYF
-	-	TRBV9	TRBJ2-2	TGTGCCAGCAGCGTAGGGGTGGCCGGGGAGCTGTTTTTT	CASSVGVAGELFF
-	TRBD2	TRBV4-1	TRBJ2-1	TGCGCCAGCAGCCAACCGGGACTAGAAAAGGAGCAGTTCTTC	CASSQPGLEKEQFF
-	-	TRBV6-5	TRBJ2-4	TGTGCCAGCACGGAGAAAAACATTCAGTACTTC	CASTEKNIQYF
-	TRBD2	TRBV28	TRBJ2-7	TGTGCCAGCAGTTCCACGGGACTAGCGGCATGGGGGAACTACGAGCAGTACTTC	CASSSTGLAAWGNYEQYF
once	TRBD1	TRBV5-4	TRBJ1-6	TGTGCCAGCAGCTTGGAGGCAGGGGGCTTTTCACCCCTCCACTTT	CASSLEAGGFSPLHF
-	TRBD2	TRBV28	TRBJ2-5	TGTGCCAGCGTCCTAGCGGGGCTCCAAGAGACCCAGTACTTC	CASVLAGLQETQYF
-	-	TRBV29-1	TRBJ1-5	TGCAGCGTTACCACCGGGCCCTATCAGCCCCAGCATTTT	CSVTTGPYQPQHF
-	TRBD2	TRBV28	TRBJ2-2	TGTGCCAGCAGGGGGGACTACTACACCGGGGAGCTGTTTTTT	CASRGDYYTGELFF
few	-	TRBV10-2	TRBJ2-5	TGCGCCAGCCAGGGTCTGGCTTGGGAGAGACAGGCGGATATGGAGACCCAGTACTTC	CASQGLAWERQADMETQYF
-	TRBD1	TRBV5-1	TRBJ2-4	TGCGCCAGCAGCAACACAGGGGACAAAAACATTCAGTACTTC	CASSNTGDKNIQYF
-	-	TRBV28	TRBJ1-4	TGTGCCAGCAGACCCGCAGGGGCAACTAATGAAAAACTGTTTTTT	CASRPAGATNEKLFF
-	-	TRBV30	TRBJ2-7	TGTGCCTGGGGGAAGGTGAGGGCTTTAACCTACGAGCAGTACTTC	CAWGKVRALTYEQYF
-	-	TRBV6-6	TRBJ2-1	TGTGCCAGCTTAACGGGACCGCAGTACAATGAGCAGTTCTTC	CASLTGPQYNEQFF
-	TRBD2	TRBV29-1	TRBJ2-1	TGCAGCGTTGAAGATCTGGCGGGGACTAGCGGGGGAGAAACCTACAATGAGCAGTTCTTC	CSVEDLAGTSGGETYNEQFF
-	-	TRBV6-6	TRBJ1-1	TGTGCCAGCAGACAAAACGGACAGACAAACACTGAAGCTTTCTTT	CASRQNGQTNTEAFF
-	-	TRBV7-9	TRBJ1-2	TGTGCCAGCAGCTTAGGACAGAACTATGGCTACACCTTC	CASSLGQNYGYTF
-	-	TRBV9	TRBJ1-5	TGTGCCAGCAGCGTAGTGTCTCCAGGGCCGAATCAGCCCCAGCATTTT	CASSVVSPGPNQPQHF
-	-	TRBV7-9	TRBJ1-2	TGTGCCAGCAGCTTCCTAACAGGCCAGTATGGCTACACCTTC	CASSFLTGQYGYTF
-	-	TRBV18	TRBJ2-5	TGTGCCAGCTCACCTTCAAGGTGGGGGGCCCAAGAGACCCAGTACTTC	CASSPSRWGAQETQYF
-	TRBD1	TRBV5-1	TRBJ1-4	TGCGCCAGCAGTCAGACAGGGGTGGCTAATGAAAAACTGTTTTTT	CASSQTGVANEKLFF
-	-	TRBV5-1	TRBJ1-4	TGCGCCAGCAGCTTGGTGTTGGGCGGTGGAGAAAAACTGTTTTTT	CASSLVLGGGEKLFF
-	-	TRBV27	TRBJ1-1	TGTGCCAGCGCCCCTTTATGGGGGGGGTACACTGAAGCTTTCTTT	CASAPLWGGYTEAFF
once	-	TRBV9	TRBJ1-6	TGTGCCAGCAGTTCCGAAGGGAATTCACCCCTCCACTTT	CASSSEGNSPLHF
-	TRBD2	TRBV27	TRBJ2-3	TGTGCCAGCAGTCTAGCGGGGGGCGGGACAGATACGCAGTATTTT	CASSLAGGGTDTQYF
-	-	TRBV11-1	TRBJ1-3	TGTGCCAGCAGCTTAGAAAGGACCGTCTATGGGAACACCATATATTTT	CASSLERTVYGNTIYF
-	-	TRBV29-1	TRBJ1-3	TGCAGCGTTGAGAGCTCTGGAAACACCATATATTTT	CSVESSGNTIYF
once	-	TRBV7-8	TRBJ2-1	TGTGCCAGCAGCTTAGACAGGGTCTACAATGAGCAGTTCTTC	CASSLDRVYNEQFF
-	-	TRBV7-9	TRBJ1-1	TGTGCCAGCAGCTTACAGACAGAGAACACTGAAGCTTTCTTT	CASSLQTENTEAFF